This T cell receptor (beta chain) emerged from a study of vaccination effects on CD4 cells after COVID-19. Expansion with viral peptide pools was applied to antigen-specific CD4+ T cells by the ViraFEST assay prior to sequencing. After more than 9 days in culture, the CD4+ T cells were isolated. Prior SARS-CoV-2 infection was absent in the vaccine recipients, as shown by negative nucleocapsid antibodies. Half-medium replacement with IL-2 medium occurred on days 3 and 7. Some clones are missing from TCRdb's copy, which holds only in-frame ones; the method was immunoSEQ multiplex PCR. This table has tens of thousands of clones, approximately 81% appearing once. Concerning this clone itself: As yet, its antigen is unknown.

The V and J ends lost 4 bases and 0 bases respectively, with 17 bases between them. This CDR3 comprises 16 residues. CDR1 is SGHNT and CDR2 is YYREEE in the germline V gene (reference sequence). This chain joins TRBV5-4 and TRBJ2-7, with D perhaps TRBD2 (5 bases). The sample here was CD4+ T cells from PBMCs cultured with HCoV-NL63 spike peptides, taken before COVID-19 vaccination. This TCR was recovered from a human donor who received a COVID-19 vaccine. The CDR3 sequence: CASSRTGLTVSYEQYF. CDR3 DNA: TGTGCCAGCAGCCGTACGGGGTTAACCGTCTCCTACGAGCAGTACTTC.